Listed below are T cell receptor beta chains from one sample, sequenced in a study of HIV-infected patients and healthy controls. One entry per CDR3 protein, called by TCRdb with MiXCR from the 5' RACE reads. This table has 11,000 or so distinct CDR3 sequences, 5% to 5.5% appearing once. The sample consisted of blood. Every receptor here comes from an adult in good health. CDR3s include the opening cysteine and the closing phenylalanine or tryptophan. D genes are given only for firm matches. Clone size appears in some rows only: once, few, many, or a class for an expanded clone.

J	D	V	size	DNA	CDR3
TRBJ2-7	TRBD2	TRBV20-1	medium-sized	TGCAGTGCTTTAAAGACTAGCGGGGGTGGAGGAGAGCAGTACTTC	CSALKTSGGGGEQYF
TRBJ1-6	NA	TRBV19	medium-sized	TGTGCCAGTAGTATCATTGTCAGACAGGAGGGATCACCCCTCCACTTT	CASSIIVRQEGSPLHF
TRBJ2-3	NA	TRBV2	medium-sized	TGTGCCAGCAGTTCAGAAGATACGCAGTATTTT	CASSSEDTQYF
TRBJ1-3	NA	TRBV7-2	medium-sized	TGTGCCAGCAGCCAAAAACTCTCTGGAAACACCATATATTTT	CASSQKLSGNTIYF
TRBJ1-1	TRBD1	TRBV5-1	many	TGCGCCAGCAGCCGACAGGGGCTTTGGGCTGAAGCTTTCTTT	CASSRQGLWAEAFF
TRBJ1-5	NA	TRBV6-5	many	TGTGCCAGCAGTTACTCAGCAGTCTTGGATCAGCCCCAGCATTTT	CASSYSAVLDQPQHF
TRBJ1-5	NA	TRBV6-5	many	TGTGCCAGCCGGTCCACCGGACCCAATCAGCCCCAGCATTTT	CASRSTGPNQPQHF
TRBJ2-1	TRBD1	TRBV7-9	NA	TGTGCCAGCAGCTTAGAACAGGGGTACAATGAGCAGTTCTTC	CASSLEQGYNEQFF
TRBJ2-1	TRBD2	TRBV11-2	many	TGTGCCAGCAGCTTAGGACGTAGCGGGGGGGCCCATGAGCAGTTCTTC	CASSLGRSGGAHEQFF
TRBJ2-1	TRBD1	TRBV24-1	medium-sized	TGTGCCACCAGTGGCTGGGACAGGGGCAATGAGCAGTTCTTC	CATSGWDRGNEQFF
TRBJ1-1	TRBD1	TRBV3-1	medium-sized	TGTGCCAGCAGTAACAGGGACAGGGAGGCAGAAGCTTTCTTT	CASSNRDREAEAFF
TRBJ1-1	TRBD1	TRBV7-9	medium-sized	TGTGCCAGCAGCGCATGGGACAGCAACACTGAAGCTTTCTTT	CASSAWDSNTEAFF
TRBJ2-5	NA	TRBV5-1	medium-sized	TGCGCCAGCAGCTTGAACCCGGGGACGGTGCAAGAGACCCAGTACTTC	CASSLNPGTVQETQYF
TRBJ1-4	NA	TRBV4-1	medium-sized	TGCGCCAGCAGCCAACAGACTGGGATCCGGGATGAAAAACTGTTTTTT	CASSQQTGIRDEKLFF